This T cell receptor (beta chain) comes out of a study of shared clonotypes between healthy human individuals. Donors comprised only Caucasian adults living in Nashville, Tennessee. The V end lost 6 bases, the J end lost 5 bases, and 8 bases lay between the germline ends. Looked up from germline, CDR1 is SGDLS and CDR2 is YYNGEE. This CDR3 has 12 amino acids. Only in-frame clones appear in the TCRdb table, and some are missing; sequencing was by immunoSEQ multiplex PCR. The data show about 600,000 clones, about 80% seen once. This TCR came from a woman between 35 and 50 years old in good health. Some clones in this sample may be carry-over from other donors' samples. The chain combines TRBV9 with TRBJ2-2, with D perhaps assigned TRBD1 or TRBD2 (5 bases each). Material for sequencing was PBMCs. CDR3 in amino acids: CASKGETGELFF. CDR3 DNA: TGTGCCAGCAAAGGGGAGACCGGGGAGCTGTTTTTT.